The entry below gives a single TCR beta chain sequence along with its context. The sample comes from a study of blood T cell repertoires in COVID-19. For the study at large: PBMCs, B-cell-depleted T cells, or T cells were the source of the cDNA or gDNA that made up the material.

TCRdb's table, derived via immunoSEQ multiplex PCR, lists solely in-frame clones and lacks some. The data show about 250,000 clones, about 87% seen once. This CDR3 has 14 amino acids. Per germline, CDR1 SGHRS and CDR2 YFSETQ. Trimming left V 0 bases short and J 0 bases short, with 6 bases between. V usage is TRBV5-1 and J usage is TRBJ2-5; D unclear. The sample consisted of peripheral blood. The receptor's source is a young woman with COVID-19, enrolled during active disease. The CDR3 reads CASSLALNQETQYF. The CDR3 DNA reads as TGCGCCAGCAGCTTGGCCCTAAACCAAGAGACCCAGTACTTC.